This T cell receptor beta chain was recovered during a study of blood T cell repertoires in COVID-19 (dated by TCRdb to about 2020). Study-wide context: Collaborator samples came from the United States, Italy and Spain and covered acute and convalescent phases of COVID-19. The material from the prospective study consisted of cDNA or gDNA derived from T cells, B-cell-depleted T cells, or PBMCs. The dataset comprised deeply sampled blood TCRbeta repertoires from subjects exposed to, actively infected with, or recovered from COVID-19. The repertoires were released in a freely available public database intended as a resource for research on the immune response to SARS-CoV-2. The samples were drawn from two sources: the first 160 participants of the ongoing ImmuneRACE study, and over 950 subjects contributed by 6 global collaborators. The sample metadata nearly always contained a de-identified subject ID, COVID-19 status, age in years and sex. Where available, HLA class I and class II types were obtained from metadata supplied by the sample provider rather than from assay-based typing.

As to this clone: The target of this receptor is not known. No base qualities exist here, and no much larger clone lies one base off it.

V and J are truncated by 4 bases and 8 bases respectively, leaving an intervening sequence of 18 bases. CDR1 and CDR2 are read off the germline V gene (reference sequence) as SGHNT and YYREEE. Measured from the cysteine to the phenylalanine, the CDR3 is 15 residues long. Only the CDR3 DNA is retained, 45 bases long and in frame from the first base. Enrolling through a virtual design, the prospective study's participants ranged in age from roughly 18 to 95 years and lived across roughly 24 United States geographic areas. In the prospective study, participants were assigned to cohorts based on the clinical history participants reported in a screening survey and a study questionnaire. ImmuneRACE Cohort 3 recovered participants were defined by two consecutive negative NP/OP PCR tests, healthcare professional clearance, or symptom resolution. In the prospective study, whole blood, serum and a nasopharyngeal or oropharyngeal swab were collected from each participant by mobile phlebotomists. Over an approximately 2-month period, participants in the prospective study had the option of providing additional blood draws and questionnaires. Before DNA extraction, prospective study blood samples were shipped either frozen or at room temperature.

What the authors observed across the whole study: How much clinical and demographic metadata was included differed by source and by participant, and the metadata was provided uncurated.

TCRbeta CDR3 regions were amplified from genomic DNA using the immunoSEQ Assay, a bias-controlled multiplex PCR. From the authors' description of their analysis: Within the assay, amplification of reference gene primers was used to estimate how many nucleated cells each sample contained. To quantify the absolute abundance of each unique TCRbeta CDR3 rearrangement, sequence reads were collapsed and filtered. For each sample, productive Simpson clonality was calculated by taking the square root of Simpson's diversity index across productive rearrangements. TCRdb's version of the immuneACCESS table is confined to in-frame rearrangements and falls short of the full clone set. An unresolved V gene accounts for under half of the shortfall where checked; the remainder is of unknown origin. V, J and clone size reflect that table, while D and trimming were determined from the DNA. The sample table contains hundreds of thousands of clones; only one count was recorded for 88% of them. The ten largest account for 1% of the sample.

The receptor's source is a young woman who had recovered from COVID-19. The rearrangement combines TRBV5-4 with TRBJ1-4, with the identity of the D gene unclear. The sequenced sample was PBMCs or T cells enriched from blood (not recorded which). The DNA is TGTGCCAGCAGCACCCCCGTCGAGGGTGGGGAAAAACTGTTTTTT. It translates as CASSTPVEGGEKLFF.